This TCR beta chain was sequenced for a study of T cell repertoires in cytomegalovirus infection. MiXCR was run by TCRdb on the reads, yielding one entry per CDR3 protein. The table lists around 430,000 distinct CDR3 sequences, under 45% of them singletons. The germline V and J ends were trimmed by 6 bases and 11 bases, with 16 bases remaining between them. This CDR3 is built from 13 residues. Germline CDR1 MNHEY, CDR2 SVGEGT. Study observations and caveats: The ex vivo response was dominated by HLA-C-restricted CMV-specific TCR beta clonotypes.

To note about this clonotype: Antigen: not known.

The material sequenced was cultured PBMCs, taken from culture after CMV antigen stimulation. V usage is TRBV6-2 or TRBV6-3 and J usage is TRBJ1-4; a possible D gene is TRBD1 (6 bases). The TCR originated in a human donor in good health (CMV status not recorded). Some clones in this sample may be carry-over from other donors' samples. CDR3 sequence reads: CASSDIRQVKLFF. The CDR3 DNA reads as TGTGCCAGCAGCGACATTCGACAGGTCAAACTGTTTTTT.